This entry features one T cell receptor beta chain sequence. Its antigen is unknown. The CDR3 runs 15 residues. Between the trimmed V and J ends, which lost 0 bases and 0 bases, there was a span of 7 bases. Germline V gene data show CDR1 as SGDLS and CDR2 as YYNGEE. Method: immunoSEQ multiplex PCR; TCRdb's copy keeps in-frame clones and lacks some. This sample has roughly 2.6 million clones; more than 90% occur once, and the top ten carry roughly 0.14%. This sample was included in a study of shared clonotypes between healthy human individuals. Study results and limitations: In general, naive subsets displayed greater estimated richness than memory subsets did.

Both subsets, CD45RA+ naive and CD45RA-negative memory, were split from the CD4+ cells. V and J are TRBV9 and TRBJ2-1, with D hard to call. The sequence was obtained from a young man in good health. The sample was naive CD4+ T cells sorted from blood. Subset given: CD45RA+ positively selected. Here the CDR3 DNA reads TGTGCCAGCAGCGTAGATCACGGCTCCTACAATGAGCAGTTCTTC. It specifies CASSVDHGSYNEQFF.